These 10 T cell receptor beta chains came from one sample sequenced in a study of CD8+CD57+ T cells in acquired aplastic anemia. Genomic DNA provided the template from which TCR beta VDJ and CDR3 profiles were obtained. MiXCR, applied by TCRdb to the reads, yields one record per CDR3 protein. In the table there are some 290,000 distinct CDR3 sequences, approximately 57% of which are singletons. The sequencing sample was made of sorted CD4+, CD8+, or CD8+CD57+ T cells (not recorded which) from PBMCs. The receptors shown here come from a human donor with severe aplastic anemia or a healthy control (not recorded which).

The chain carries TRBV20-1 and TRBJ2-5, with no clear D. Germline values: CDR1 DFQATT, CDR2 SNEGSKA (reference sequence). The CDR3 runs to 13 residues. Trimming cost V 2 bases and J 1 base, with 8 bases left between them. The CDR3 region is CSARMPTQETQYF. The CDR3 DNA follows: TGCAGTGCTAGAATGCCAACCCAAGAGACCCAGTACTTC.

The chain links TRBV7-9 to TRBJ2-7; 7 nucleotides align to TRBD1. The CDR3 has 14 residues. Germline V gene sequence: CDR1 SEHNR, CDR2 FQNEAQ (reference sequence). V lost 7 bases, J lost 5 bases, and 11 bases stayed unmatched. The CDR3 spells CASTTTGKGDEQYF. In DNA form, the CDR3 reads TGTGCCAGCACCACGACAGGGAAAGGTGACGAGCAGTACTTC.

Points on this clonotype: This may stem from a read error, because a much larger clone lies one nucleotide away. CDR3 in amino acids: CASSPRVQGNPPLHF. CDR3 in DNA: TGTGCCAGCTCACCACGTGTTCAGGGTAATCCACCCCTCCACTTT. This rearrangement joins TRBV24-1 to TRBJ1-6; tentatively, D is TRBD1 (5 bases). Germline-derived CDR1 and CDR2 are KGHDR and SFDVKD. The CDR3 contains 15 residues.

The CDR3 here is CSVAGSDYEQYF. In DNA, the CDR3 is TGCAGCGTCGCCGGGTCTGACTACGAGCAGTACTTC. The rearrangement uses TRBV29-1 and TRBJ2-7; D unresolved. Between the trimmed V and J ends, which lost 6 bases and 3 bases, there was a span of 12 bases. The CDR3 runs to 12 residues. Per the germline V gene, CDR1 is SQVTM and CDR2 is ANQGSEA.

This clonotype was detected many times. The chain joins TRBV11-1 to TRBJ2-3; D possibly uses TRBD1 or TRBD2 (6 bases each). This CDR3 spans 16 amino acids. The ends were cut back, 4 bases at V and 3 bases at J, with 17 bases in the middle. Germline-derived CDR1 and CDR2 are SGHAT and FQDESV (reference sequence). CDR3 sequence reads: CASSSSEGGKTDTQYF. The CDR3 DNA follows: TGTGCCAGCAGCTCCTCGGAGGGGGGAAAGACAGATACGCAGTATTTT.

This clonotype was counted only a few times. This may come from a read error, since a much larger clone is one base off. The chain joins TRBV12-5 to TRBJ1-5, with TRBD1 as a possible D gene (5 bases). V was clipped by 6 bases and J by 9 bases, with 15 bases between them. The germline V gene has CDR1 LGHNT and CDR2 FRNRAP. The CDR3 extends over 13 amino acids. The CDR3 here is CASGPDSGLPQHF. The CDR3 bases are TGTGCTAGTGGACCTGACAGTGGTCTGCCCCAGCATTTT.

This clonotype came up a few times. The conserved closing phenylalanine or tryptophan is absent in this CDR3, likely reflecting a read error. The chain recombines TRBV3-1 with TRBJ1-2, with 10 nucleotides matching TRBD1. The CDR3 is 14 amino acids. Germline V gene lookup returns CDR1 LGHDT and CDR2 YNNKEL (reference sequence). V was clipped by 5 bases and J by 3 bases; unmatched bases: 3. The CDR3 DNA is TGTGCCAGCAGCGGGGGACAGGGGTACTATGGCTACACCTCC. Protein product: CASSGGQGYYGYTS.

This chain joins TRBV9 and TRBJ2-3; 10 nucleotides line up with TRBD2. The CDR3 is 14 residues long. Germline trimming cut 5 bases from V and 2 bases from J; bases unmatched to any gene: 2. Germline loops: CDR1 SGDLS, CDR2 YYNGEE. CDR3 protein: CASSSGGYTDTQYF. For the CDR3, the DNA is TGTGCCAGCAGTAGCGGGGGGTACACAGATACGCAGTATTTT. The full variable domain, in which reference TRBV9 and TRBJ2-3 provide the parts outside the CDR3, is DSGVTQTPKHLITATGQRVTLRCSPRSGDLSVYWYQQSLDQGLQFLIQYYNGEERAKGNILERFSAQQFPDLHSELNLSSLELGDSALYFCASSSGGYTDTQYFGPGTRLTVL.

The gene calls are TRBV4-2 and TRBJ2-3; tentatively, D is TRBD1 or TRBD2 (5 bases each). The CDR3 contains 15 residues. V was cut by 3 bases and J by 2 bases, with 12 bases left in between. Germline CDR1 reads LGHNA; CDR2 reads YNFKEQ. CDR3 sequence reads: CASSHSGASTDTQYF. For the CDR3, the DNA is TGTGCCAGCAGCCACTCCGGGGCCTCCACAGATACGCAGTATTTT.

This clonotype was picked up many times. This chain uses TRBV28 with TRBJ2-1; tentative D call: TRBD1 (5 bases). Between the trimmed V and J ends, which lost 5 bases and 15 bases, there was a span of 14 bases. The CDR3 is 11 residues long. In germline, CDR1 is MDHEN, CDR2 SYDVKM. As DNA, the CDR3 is TGTGCCAGCAGTGAACGCCCAGGGCTGTTCTTC. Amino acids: CASSERPGLFF.